This T cell receptor beta chain was observed in a study of T cells after somatic rescue of genetic block. Method: immunoSEQ multiplex PCR; TCRdb's copy keeps in-frame clones and lacks some. The table shows about 12,000 clones, with 60% to 75% occurring only once. The TCR comes from a boy younger than 18. The source material was peripheral blood mononuclear cells (PBMCs).

The CDR3 DNA reads TGTGCCAGCAGCTTGGCCGCGGTAGCCAAAAACATTCAGTACTTC. Translated, it gives CASSLAAVAKNIQYF. This chain links TRBV5-8 with TRBJ2-4; D is unclear. The CDR3 is made up of 15 amino acids. The V gene lost 0 bases and the J gene lost 0 bases, with 7 bases spanning the gap. Per germline, CDR1 SGHTS and CDR2 YDEGEE.